This T cell receptor beta chain was captured by sequencing in a study of shared clonotypes between healthy human individuals. Study-level points and caveats: It was expected that sequencing depth would affect clonotype sharing among donors.

On this clone: Its antigen is not identified.

The CDR3 is made up of 17 amino acids. The ends were cut back, 3 bases at V and 4 bases at J, with 21 bases in the middle. From germline, CDR1 is LNHDA and CDR2 SQIVND (reference sequence). Libraries were prepared by immunoSEQ multiplex PCR; TCRdb keeps only in-frame clonotypes and omits some of them. The sample has around 690,000 clones, 80% to 95% seen once. The source material was memory CD8+ T cells from PBMCs. The subset was: CD45RO+ cells pooled with CCR7-negative TemRA cells. V is TRBV19 and J is TRBJ1-2, with a weak D call TRBD1 (6 bases). This clonotype originated in a man aged 18 to 30 in good health. Some clones in this sample may be carry-over from other donors' samples. The CDR3 protein is CASSMGASPPLGYGYTF. The CDR3 DNA reads TGTGCCAGTAGTATGGGGGCCTCCCCCCCGTTAGGCTATGGCTACACCTTC.